Detailed here is one TCR beta chain. In its sample, this clone was seen once. Its antigen is unknown. Base qualities are missing; no much larger clone stands one base away. The data derive from a study of STAT5B mutations in CD4+ large granular lymphocyte leukemia (dated by TCRdb to 2022 to 2024). About the study as a whole: Among the healthy controls, the CDR3 'QG' motif was associated with a particular HLA allele. Flow cytometry on FACSCanto II or FACSVerse confirmed that purified fractions exceeded 95% purity among lymphocytes. The study compared the TCRbeta repertoires of patients with CD4+ T-cell large granular lymphocyte leukemia against the TCRbeta repertoires of healthy blood donors. Summary of the overall study and its limitations: CD4-sorted patient repertoires appeared more clonal than healthy CD4+ repertoires, and this difference persisted after removing the putative leukemic clones. Each patient's main leukemic clonotypes were private, but less than 30% of these clonotypes showed up at low frequency in the non-leukemic repertoires of other patients. The data were not HLA-matched, and the relatively small sample size could explain the higher clonality seen in CD4+ compared with CD8+ T-LGLL. TRBV06-family usage was enriched among the top patient clones (8/27) compared with healthy controls (2/35).

TCRbeta rearrangements were sequenced from genomic DNA using the immunoSEQ assay at survey resolution. The source study handled its data this way. In the TCR sequencing data, the lowest productive clonotype frequency that could be detected was 2.59 x 10-5. Analyses included only productive TCRbeta rearrangements, meaning complete and in-frame sequences. Clonality for each sample was calculated as Simpson clonality in the immunoSEQ Analyzer version 3.0. Clones were binned by frequency as very rare, small, medium, large (1-20%) or hyperexpanded (>20%). OLGA 1.2.3 estimated generation probabilities, VDJtools produced V-gene circos plots, VDJdb was queried for specificities, and GLIPH identified CDR3 motifs. As stored in TCRdb, this immuneACCESS dataset retains in-frame rearrangements with V and J assigned. A fraction of the clones does not appear; measured against another copy, unresolved V genes explain less than half of the discrepancy, and the remainder lacks a known reason. D and trimming come from the DNA, and the V and J calls and clone size come from that table. Counted in this sample were tens of thousands of clones; roughly 84% of them appeared once. 0.35% of the sample is taken by the ten largest.

Healthy controls were 37 blood donors whose buffy coats came from the Finnish Red Cross blood service. All TCR-sequenced material derived from peripheral blood: patient blood samples and healthy donor buffy coats. Peripheral blood mononuclear cells were isolated by Ficoll-Hypaque gradient centrifugation. CD4+ cells were purified magnetically from the buffy coats of healthy controls. Genomic DNA was extracted using the Gentra Puregene Cell and Tissue kit, and a Qubit 2.0 fluorometer was used to quantify it. The CDR3 runs 15 amino acids, cysteine and phenylalanine included. Kept here is only the CDR3 DNA, which spans 45 bases and is read in frame from base 1. According to the germline V gene, CDR1 reads SGHNT and CDR2 reads YENEEA. For this chain, trimming is 5 bases at the V end and 4 bases at the J end, and the number of junction bases without a gene match is 7.

The chain employs TRBV11-3 and TRBJ2-3; TRBD2 agrees with 9 junctional bases. The sequenced sample was CD4+ T cells from blood buffy coats. The sequence derives from a human donor in good health. The CDR3 protein is CASSISGGQADTQYF. The base sequence is TGTGCCAGCAGCATTAGCGGGGGCCAGGCAGATACGCAGTATTTT.